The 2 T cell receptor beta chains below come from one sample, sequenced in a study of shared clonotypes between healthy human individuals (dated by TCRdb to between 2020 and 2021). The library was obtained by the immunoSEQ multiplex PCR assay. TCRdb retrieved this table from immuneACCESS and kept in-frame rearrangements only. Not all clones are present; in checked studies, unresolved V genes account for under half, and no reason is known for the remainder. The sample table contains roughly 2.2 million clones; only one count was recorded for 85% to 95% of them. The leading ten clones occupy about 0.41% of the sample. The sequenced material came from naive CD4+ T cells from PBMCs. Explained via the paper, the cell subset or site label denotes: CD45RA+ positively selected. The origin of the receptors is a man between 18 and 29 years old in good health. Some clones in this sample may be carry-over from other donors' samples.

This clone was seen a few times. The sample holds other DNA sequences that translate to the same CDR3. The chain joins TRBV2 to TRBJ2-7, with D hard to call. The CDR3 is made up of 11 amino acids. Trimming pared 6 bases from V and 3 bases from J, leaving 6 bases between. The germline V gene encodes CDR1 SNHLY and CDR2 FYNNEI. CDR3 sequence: CASSVNYEQYF. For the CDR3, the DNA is TGTGCCAGCAGCGTAAACTACGAGCAGTACTTC.

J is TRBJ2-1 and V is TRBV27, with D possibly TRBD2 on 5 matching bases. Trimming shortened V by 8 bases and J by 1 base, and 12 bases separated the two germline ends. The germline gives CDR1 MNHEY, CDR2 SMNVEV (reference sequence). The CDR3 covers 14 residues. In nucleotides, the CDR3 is TGTGCCAGCGGCCAGCGGATATCCTACAATGAGCAGTTCTTC. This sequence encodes CASGQRISYNEQFF.